This is a list of T cell receptor beta chains from one sample in a study of blood T cell repertoires in COVID-19. Sequenced by immunoSEQ multiplex PCR; TCRdb stores in-frame clones only, minus some. The table has around 280,000 clones, around 91% seen once. The sequenced material came from PBMCs or T cells enriched from blood (not recorded which). The receptor set was obtained from a woman between 18 and 29 years old with acute COVID-19. The CDR3 runs from the conserved cysteine through the conserved F or W. The order of the fields is CDR3 protein, CDR3 DNA, D gene, J gene, CDR3 length, clone size, V gene. The D gene is left open where the match is weak. Clone size is given for some rows only: seen once, a few or many times, or a class if the clone is expanded.

CASSLGLRGEKLFF	TGTGCCAGCAGTCTGGGCTTAAGGGGTGAAAAACTGTTTTTT	.	TRBJ1-4	14	.	TRBV27
CASSLRTGGEGEQFF	TGCGCCAGCAGCCTACGAACTGGGGGGGAGGGTGAGCAGTTCTTC	TRBD2	TRBJ2-1	15	.	TRBV4-1
CSVRAGVPGGRTEAFF	TGCAGCGTGCGGGCGGGGGTGCCCGGAGGGAGGACTGAAGCTTTCTTT	.	TRBJ1-1	16	.	TRBV29-1
CAIRDRGANTEAFF	TGTGCCATTAGGGACAGGGGAGCAAACACTGAAGCTTTCTTT	TRBD1	TRBJ1-1	14	.	TRBV10-3
CASSEFRQINQPQHF	TGTGCCAGCAGTGAATTTCGACAGATTAATCAGCCCCAGCATTTT	.	TRBJ1-5	15	.	TRBV6-1
CASSLAVAVEQYF	TGTGCCAGCAGCTTGGCGGTCGCGGTGGAGCAGTACTTC	.	TRBJ2-7	13	.	TRBV5-6
CASSQAGFGYNEQFF	TGTGCCAGCAGCCAAGCGGGATTTGGTTACAATGAGCAGTTCTTC	.	TRBJ2-1	15	once	TRBV4-2
CASSLFSGGEQFF	TGTGCCAGCAGTTTATTTTCAGGGGGTGAGCAGTTCTTC	TRBD1	TRBJ2-1	13	.	TRBV28
CASSLGTGGGGEQFF	TGTGCCAGCAGCTTAGGGACAGGGGGCGGGGGTGAGCAGTTCTTC	TRBD1	TRBJ2-1	15	.	TRBV7-9
CASSIGDRGTTEAFF	TGTGCCAGTAGTATAGGGGACAGGGGAACCACTGAAGCTTTCTTT	TRBD1	TRBJ1-1	15	.	TRBV19
CASSLGPISNQPQHF	TGTGCCAGCAGTTTAGGGCCCATCAGCAATCAGCCCCAGCATTTT	.	TRBJ1-5	15	.	TRBV28
CSVGFQGNEKLFF	TGCAGCGTTGGATTCCAGGGTAATGAAAAACTGTTTTTT	.	TRBJ1-4	13	.	TRBV29-1
CATSTRTGSRATNEKLFF	TGTGCCACCAGCACAAGGACAGGGTCTAGGGCAACTAATGAAAAACTGTTTTTT	TRBD1	TRBJ1-4	18	.	TRBV15
CASSVGPRAEAFF	TGTGCCAGCAGCGTAGGGCCGCGGGCTGAAGCTTTCTTT	.	TRBJ1-1	13	.	TRBV9
CASSPQGRETQYF	TGTGCCAGCAGTCCACAGGGGCGGGAGACCCAGTACTTC	TRBD1	TRBJ2-5	13	.	TRBV6-6
CASSPFGLAHVKIYNEQFF	TGTGCCAGTAGTCCCTTCGGACTAGCACACGTAAAAATCTACAATGAGCAGTTCTTC	TRBD2	TRBJ2-1	19	.	TRBV19
CASSQGDRGNSPLHF	TGTGCCAGCAGCCAAGGAGACAGGGGGAATTCACCCCTCCACTTT	TRBD1	TRBJ1-6	15	.	TRBV4-2
CSVRGRLNTEAFF	TGCAGCGTTAGAGGGAGATTGAACACTGAAGCTTTCTTT	.	TRBJ1-1	13	.	TRBV29-1
CASSLARTSGDKRYNEQFF	TGTGCCAGCAGCTTAGCCCGGACTAGCGGGGACAAACGATACAATGAGCAGTTCTTC	TRBD2	TRBJ2-1	19	.	TRBV7-2